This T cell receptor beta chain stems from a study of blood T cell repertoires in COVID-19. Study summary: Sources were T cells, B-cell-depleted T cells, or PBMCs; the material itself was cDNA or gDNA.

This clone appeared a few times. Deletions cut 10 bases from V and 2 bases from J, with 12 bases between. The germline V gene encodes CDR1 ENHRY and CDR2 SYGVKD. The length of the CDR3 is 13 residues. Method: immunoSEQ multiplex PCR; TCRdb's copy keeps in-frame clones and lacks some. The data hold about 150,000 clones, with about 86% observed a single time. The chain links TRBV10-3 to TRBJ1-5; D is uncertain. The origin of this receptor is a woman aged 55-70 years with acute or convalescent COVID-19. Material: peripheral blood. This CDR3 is CATLGGGNQPQHF. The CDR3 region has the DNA TGTGCCACCCTCGGAGGAGGCAATCAGCCCCAGCATTTT.